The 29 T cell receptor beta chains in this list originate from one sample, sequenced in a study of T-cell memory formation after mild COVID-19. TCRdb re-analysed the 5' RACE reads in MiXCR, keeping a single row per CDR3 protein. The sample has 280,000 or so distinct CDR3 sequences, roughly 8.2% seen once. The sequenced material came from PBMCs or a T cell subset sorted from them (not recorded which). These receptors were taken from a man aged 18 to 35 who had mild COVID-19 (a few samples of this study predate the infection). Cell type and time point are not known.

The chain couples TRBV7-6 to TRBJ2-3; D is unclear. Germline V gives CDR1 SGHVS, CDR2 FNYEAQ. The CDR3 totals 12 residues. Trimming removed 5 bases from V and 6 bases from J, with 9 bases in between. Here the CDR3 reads CASSELSDTQYF. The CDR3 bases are TGTGCCAGCAGCGAGCTCTCGGATACGCAGTATTTT.

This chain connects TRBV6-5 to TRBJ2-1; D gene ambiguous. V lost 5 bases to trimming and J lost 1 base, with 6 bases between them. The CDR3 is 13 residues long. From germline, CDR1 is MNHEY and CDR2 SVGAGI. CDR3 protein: CASSARSYNEQFF. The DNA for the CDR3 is TGTGCCAGCAGTGCGCGATCCTACAATGAGCAGTTCTTC.

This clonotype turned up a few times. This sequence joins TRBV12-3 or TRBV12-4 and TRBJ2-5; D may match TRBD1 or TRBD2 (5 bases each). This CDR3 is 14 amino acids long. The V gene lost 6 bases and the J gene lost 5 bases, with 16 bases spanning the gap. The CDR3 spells CASSHLGVRETQYF. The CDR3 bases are TGTGCCAGCAGCCACCTGGGGGTTCGGGAGACCCAGTACTTC.

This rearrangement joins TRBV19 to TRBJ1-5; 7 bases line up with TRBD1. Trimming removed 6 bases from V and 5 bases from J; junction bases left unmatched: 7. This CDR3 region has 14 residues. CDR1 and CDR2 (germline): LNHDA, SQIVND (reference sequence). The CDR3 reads CASSRQGRDQPQHF. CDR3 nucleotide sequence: TGTGCCAGTAGCCGACAGGGTAGGGATCAGCCCCAGCATTTT.

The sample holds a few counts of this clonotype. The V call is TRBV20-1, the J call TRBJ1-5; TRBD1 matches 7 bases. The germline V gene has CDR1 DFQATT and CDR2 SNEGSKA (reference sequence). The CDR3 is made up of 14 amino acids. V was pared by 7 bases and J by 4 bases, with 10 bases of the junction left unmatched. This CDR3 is CSGLGGPLNQPQHF. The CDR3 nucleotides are TGCAGTGGCTTAGGGGGCCCCCTGAATCAGCCCCAGCATTTT.

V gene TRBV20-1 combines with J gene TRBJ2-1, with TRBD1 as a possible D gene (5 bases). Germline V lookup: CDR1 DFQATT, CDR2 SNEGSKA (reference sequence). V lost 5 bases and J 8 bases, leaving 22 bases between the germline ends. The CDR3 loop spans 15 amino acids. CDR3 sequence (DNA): TGCAGTGCTCGGAAATACGACAGAGTATTGGATGAGCAGTTCTTC. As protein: CSARKYDRVLDEQFF.

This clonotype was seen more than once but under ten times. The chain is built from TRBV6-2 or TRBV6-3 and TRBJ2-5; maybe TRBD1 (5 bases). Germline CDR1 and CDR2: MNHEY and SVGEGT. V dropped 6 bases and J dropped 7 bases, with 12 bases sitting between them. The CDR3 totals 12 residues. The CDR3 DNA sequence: TGTGCCAGCAGCGAAATAAGGGGGACCCAGTACTTC. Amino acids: CASSEIRGTQYF.

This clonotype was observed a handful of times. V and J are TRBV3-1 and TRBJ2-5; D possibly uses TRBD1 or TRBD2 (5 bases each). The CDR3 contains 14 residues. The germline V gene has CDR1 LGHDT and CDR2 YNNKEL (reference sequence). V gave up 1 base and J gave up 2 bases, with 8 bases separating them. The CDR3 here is CASSQGDGQETQYF. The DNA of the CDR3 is TGTGCCAGCAGCCAAGGGGACGGTCAAGAGACCCAGTACTTC.

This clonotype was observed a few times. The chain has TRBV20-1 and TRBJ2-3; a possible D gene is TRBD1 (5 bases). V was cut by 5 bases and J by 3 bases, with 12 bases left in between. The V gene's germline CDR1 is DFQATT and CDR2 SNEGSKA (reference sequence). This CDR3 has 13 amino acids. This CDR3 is CSAEVAGTDTQYF. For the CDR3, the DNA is TGCAGTGCTGAGGTAGCAGGGACAGATACGCAGTATTTT.

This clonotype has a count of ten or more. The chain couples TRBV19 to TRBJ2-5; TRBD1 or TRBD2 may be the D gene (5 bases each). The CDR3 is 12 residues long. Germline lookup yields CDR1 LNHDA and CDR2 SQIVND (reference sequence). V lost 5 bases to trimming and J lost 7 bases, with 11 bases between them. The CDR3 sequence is CASSGAGGTQYF. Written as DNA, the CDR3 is TGTGCCAGTAGTGGGGCTGGGGGGACCCAGTACTTC.

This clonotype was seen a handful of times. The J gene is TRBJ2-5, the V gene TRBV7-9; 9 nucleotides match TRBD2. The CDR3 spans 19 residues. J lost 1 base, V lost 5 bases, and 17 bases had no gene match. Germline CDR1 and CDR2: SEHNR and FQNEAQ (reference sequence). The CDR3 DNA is TGTGCCAGCAGCCGTCATTCGAGGGGGCTAGCGGGACTCCAAGAGACCCAGTACTTC. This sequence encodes CASSRHSRGLAGLQETQYF.

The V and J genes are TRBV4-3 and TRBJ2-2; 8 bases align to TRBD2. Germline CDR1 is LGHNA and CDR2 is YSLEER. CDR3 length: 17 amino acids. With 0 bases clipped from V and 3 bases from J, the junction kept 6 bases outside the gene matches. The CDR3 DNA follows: TGCGCCAGCAGCCAAGAGGCAGCGGGGGTAGACACCGGGGAGCTGTTTTTT. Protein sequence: CASSQEAAGVDTGELFF.

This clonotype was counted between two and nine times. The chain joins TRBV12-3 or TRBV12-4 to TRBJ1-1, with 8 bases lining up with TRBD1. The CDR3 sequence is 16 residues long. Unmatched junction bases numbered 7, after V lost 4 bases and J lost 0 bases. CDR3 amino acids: CASSSPWTGLNTEAFF. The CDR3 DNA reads TGTGCCAGCAGTTCCCCTTGGACAGGGTTGAACACTGAAGCTTTCTTT.

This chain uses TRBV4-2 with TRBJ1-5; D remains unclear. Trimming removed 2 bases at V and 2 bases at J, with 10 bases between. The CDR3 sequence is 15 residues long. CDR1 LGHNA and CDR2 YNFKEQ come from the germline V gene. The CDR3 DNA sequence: TGTGCCAGCAGCCAACAGTCGTCGGGCAATCAGCCCCAGCATTTT. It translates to CASSQQSSGNQPQHF.

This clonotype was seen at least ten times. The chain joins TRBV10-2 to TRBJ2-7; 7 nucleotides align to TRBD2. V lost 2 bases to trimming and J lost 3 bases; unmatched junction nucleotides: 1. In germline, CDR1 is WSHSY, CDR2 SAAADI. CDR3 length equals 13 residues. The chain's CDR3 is CASSEGGGYEQYF. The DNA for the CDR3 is TGCGCCAGCAGTGAGGGCGGGGGCTACGAGCAGTACTTC.

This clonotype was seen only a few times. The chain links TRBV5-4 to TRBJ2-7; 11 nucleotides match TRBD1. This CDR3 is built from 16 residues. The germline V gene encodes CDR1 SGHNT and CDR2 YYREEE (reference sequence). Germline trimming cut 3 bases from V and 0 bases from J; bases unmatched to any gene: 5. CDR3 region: CASSYQGTGGSYEQYF. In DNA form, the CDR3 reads TGTGCCAGCAGCTACCAGGGGACAGGGGGCTCCTACGAGCAGTACTTC.

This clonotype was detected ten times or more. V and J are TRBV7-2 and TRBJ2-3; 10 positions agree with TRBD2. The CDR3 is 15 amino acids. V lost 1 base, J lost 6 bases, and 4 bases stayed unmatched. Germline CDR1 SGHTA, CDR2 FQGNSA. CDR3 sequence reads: CASSLVSGGVDTQYF. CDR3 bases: TGTGCCAGCAGCTTAGTAAGCGGGGGGGTTGATACGCAGTATTTT.

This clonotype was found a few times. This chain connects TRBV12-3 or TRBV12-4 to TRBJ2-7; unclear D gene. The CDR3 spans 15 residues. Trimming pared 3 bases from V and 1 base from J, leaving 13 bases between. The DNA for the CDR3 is TGTGCCAGCAGTTTCCCCACGTTTGGTTCCTACGAGCAGTACGTC. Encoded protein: CASSFPTFGSYEQYV.

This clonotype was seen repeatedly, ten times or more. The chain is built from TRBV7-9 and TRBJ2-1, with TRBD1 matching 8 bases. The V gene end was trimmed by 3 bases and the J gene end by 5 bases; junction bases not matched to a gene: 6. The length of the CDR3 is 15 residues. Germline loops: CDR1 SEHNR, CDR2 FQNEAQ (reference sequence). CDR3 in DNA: TGTGCCAGCAGCTTCTCAGGGGGCGGCCACAATGAGCAGTTCTTC. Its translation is CASSFSGGGHNEQFF.

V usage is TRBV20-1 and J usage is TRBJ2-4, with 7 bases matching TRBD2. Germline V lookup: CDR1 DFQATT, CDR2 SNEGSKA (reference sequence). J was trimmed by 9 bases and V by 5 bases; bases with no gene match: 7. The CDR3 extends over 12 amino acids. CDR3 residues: CSASLTGGIQYF. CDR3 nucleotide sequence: TGCAGTGCTTCTCTAACGGGGGGCATTCAGTACTTC.

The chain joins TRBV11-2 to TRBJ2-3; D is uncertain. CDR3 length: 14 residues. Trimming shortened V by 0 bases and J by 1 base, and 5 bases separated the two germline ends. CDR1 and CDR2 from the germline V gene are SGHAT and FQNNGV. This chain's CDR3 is CASSLEFGTDTQYF. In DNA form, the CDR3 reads TGTGCCAGCAGCTTAGAGTTCGGCACAGATACGCAGTATTTT. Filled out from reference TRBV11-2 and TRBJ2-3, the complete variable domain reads EAGVAQSPRYKIIEKRQSVAFWCNPISGHATLYWYQQILGQGPKLLIQFQNNGVVDDSQLPKDRFSAERLKGVDSTLKIQPAKLEDSAVYLCASSLEFGTDTQYFGPGTRLTVL.

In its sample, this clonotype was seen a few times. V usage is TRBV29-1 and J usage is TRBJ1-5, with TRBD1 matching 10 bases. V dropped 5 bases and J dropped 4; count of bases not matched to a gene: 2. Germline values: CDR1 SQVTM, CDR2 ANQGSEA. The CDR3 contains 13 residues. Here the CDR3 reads CSVWTGGNQPQHF. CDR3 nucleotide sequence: TGCAGCGTTTGGACAGGGGGTAATCAGCCCCAGCATTTT.

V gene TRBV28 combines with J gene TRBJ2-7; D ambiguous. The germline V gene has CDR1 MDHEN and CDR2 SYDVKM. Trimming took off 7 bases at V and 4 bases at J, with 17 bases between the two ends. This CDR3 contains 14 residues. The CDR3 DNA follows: TGTGCCAGCAACTTTTCCGGCACCTTATACGAGCAGTACTTC. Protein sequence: CASNFSGTLYEQYF.

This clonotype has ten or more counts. The CDR3 sequence: CGVGNTGELFF. The DNA of the CDR3 is TGTGGAGTGGGCAACACCGGGGAGCTGTTTTTT. The V and J genes are TRBV12-3 or TRBV12-4 and TRBJ2-2; D ambiguous. This CDR3 contains 11 residues.

The DNA of the CDR3 is TGTGCCAGCAGGCATGACTCATCCAACACAGATACGCAGTATTTT. It specifies CASRHDSSNTDTQYF. The chain couples TRBV12-3 or TRBV12-4 to TRBJ2-3, with D unclear. The CDR3 runs 15 residues. V dropped 6 bases and J dropped 2 bases, with 15 bases sitting between them.

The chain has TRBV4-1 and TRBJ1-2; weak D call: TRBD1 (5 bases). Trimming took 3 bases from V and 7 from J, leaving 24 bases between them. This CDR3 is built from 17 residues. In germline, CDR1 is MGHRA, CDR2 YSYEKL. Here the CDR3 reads CASSQSVGDLSPAGYTF. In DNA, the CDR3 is TGCGCCAGCAGCCAGAGTGTTGGGGACCTTTCACCCGCTGGCTACACCTTC.

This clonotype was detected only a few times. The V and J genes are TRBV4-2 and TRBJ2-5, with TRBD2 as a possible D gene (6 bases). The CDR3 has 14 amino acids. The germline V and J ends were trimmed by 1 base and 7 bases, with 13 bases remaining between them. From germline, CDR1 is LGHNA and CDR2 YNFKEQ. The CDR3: CASSQGDSGGTQYF. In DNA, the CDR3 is TGTGCCAGCAGCCAAGGTGATAGCGGCGGGACCCAGTACTTC.

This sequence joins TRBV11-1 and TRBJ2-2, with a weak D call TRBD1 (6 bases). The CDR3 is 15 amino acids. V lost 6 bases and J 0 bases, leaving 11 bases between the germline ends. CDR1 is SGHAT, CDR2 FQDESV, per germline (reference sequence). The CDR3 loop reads CASRATGANTGELFF. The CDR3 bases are TGTGCCAGCAGGGCGACAGGTGCGAACACCGGGGAGCTGTTTTTT.

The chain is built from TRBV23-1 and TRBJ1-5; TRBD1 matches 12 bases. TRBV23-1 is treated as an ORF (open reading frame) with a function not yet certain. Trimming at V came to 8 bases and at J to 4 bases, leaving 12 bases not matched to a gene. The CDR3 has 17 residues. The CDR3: CASCLRDRGHENQPQHF. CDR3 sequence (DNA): TGCGCCAGCTGCCTCCGGGACAGGGGGCATGAGAATCAGCCCCAGCATTTT.